This T cell receptor beta chain was sequenced during a study of blood T cell repertoires in COVID-19. Study in general: The study drew acute and convalescent COVID-19 samples from the United States, Italy and Spain. T cells, B-cell-depleted T cells, or PBMCs provided the cDNA or gDNA that served as material.

This clone was seen only a few times. Method: immunoSEQ multiplex PCR; TCRdb's copy keeps in-frame clones and lacks some. The sample records about 170,000 clones, 85% being singletons. Germline V gene sequence: CDR1 SGHRS, CDR2 YFSETQ. V lost 0 bases and J lost 2; bases outside the gene matches: 10. The CDR3 is 18 amino acids. The material sequenced was peripheral blood. The receptor's source is a human donor with acute or convalescent COVID-19. The donor label of this sample is uncertain. The V gene is TRBV5-1, the J gene TRBJ1-1, with TRBD1 matching 10 bases. CDR3 nucleotides: TGCGCCAGCAGCTTGGTTCGGGACAGGGGTAATCTAAACACTGAAGCTTTCTTT. It codes for CASSLVRDRGNLNTEAFF.